These 23 T cell receptor beta chains share one sample of origin, sequenced in a study of T-cell reconstitution after alpha-beta-depleted transplantation in children. Using unique molecular identifiers, the investigators prepared the TCRbeta library. TCRdb re-called the PCR reads through MiXCR, storing one row per CDR3 protein. The sample records 130,000 to 150,000 distinct CDR3 sequences, 8% to 10% being singletons. The material was PBMCs, mostly from graft donor cells, obtained 180 days after TCRalphabeta/CD19-depleted stem cell transplant. The receptors come from a female patient younger than 10 who had a stem cell transplant for congenital amegakaryocytic thrombocytopenia, so the T cells may come from the graft donor.

This clonotype was seen many times. V usage is TRBV5-1 and J usage is TRBJ1-2; D perhaps matches TRBD1 (6 bases). Per the germline V gene, CDR1 is SGHRS and CDR2 is YFSETQ. The CDR3 consists of 13 residues. V was pared by 1 base and J by 7 bases, with 11 bases between. CDR3 residues: CASSLWDNGGYTF. The CDR3 nucleotides read TGCGCCAGCAGCTTGTGGGACAATGGTGGCTACACCTTC.

This clonotype was found many times. The gene calls are TRBV12-3 or TRBV12-4 and TRBJ1-5; the D is unclear. The CDR3 runs 15 residues. Trimming took off 7 bases at V and 6 bases at J, with 19 bases between the two ends. CDR3 nucleotide sequence: TGTGCCAGCATCCCCTCAAGAGGGAAAAGTCAGCCCCAGCATTTT. Amino acids: CASIPSRGKSQPQHF.

This clonotype came up many times. The CDR3 DNA reads as TGCGCCAGCAGCCCAAGACGGGAAGCTGAAGCTTTCTTT. It yields the protein CASSPRREAEAFF. V usage is TRBV5-1 and J usage is TRBJ1-1; D remains unclear. CDR3 size: 13 residues. The ends were cut back, 4 bases at V and 6 bases at J, with 13 bases in the middle. Per the germline V gene, CDR1 is SGHRS and CDR2 is YFSETQ.

In its sample, this clonotype was seen once. It may be a read error: a sequence one base away is much more abundant. The rearrangement links TRBV2 to TRBJ2-2; no clear D gene. The CDR3 length is 13 residues. The germline gives CDR1 SNHLY, CDR2 FYNNEI. DNA of the CDR3: TGTCCCATCCAGCCCTCGAACACCGGGGAGCTGTTTTTT. It translates to CPIQPSNTGELFF.

This clonotype was seen once. It is unclear where the CDR3 begins or ends on the DNA, so no DNA is shown, and the CDR3 is as TCRdb lists it. The J gene is TRBJ2-3, the V gene TRBV7-5; TRBD2, the table's D call, was not compared with the DNA. TRBV7-5 is deemed a pseudogene. 19 amino acids form the CDR3, both terminal residues included. The CDR3 region is CISVSEGEKGTRGGDTQYF.

The sample holds many counts of this clonotype. The chain has TRBV7-6 and TRBJ2-3, with TRBD1 matching 7 bases. Trimming at V came to 3 bases and at J to 9 bases, leaving 15 bases not matched to a gene. The CDR3 runs to 16 residues. Germline-derived CDR1 and CDR2 are SGHVS and FNYEAQ. Here the CDR3 DNA reads TGTGCCAGCAGCTTTGGCCGGTTCCGGGACAGAGAAACGCAGTATTTT. It specifies CASSFGRFRDRETQYF.

The V and J genes are TRBV6-5 and TRBJ1-4; possible D gene TRBD1, 6 bases. The CDR3 length is 14 residues. The germline V gene has CDR1 MNHEY and CDR2 SVGAGI. The V end was cut by 4 bases, the J end by 7 bases, with 13 bases between. CDR3 protein: CASSFNRDREKLFF. The CDR3 DNA sequence: TGTGCCAGCAGTTTCAACAGGGACCGTGAAAAACTGTTTTTT.

This chain uses TRBV3-1 with TRBJ1-2; TRBD1 is a possible D gene (6 bases). V dropped 4 bases and J dropped 0 bases, with 9 bases sitting between them. From germline, CDR1 is LGHDT and CDR2 YNNKEL (reference sequence). This CDR3 region has 14 residues. CDR3 coding DNA: TGTGCCAGCAGCCCGTGGGACACTAACTATGGCTACACCTTC. The encoded protein is CASSPWDTNYGYTF.

This clonotype occurred many times. As DNA, the CDR3 is TGTGCCAGCAGTCCTGGACAGGGGGCTCGGGAGCAGTACTTC. Amino acids: CASSPGQGAREQYF. The chain combines TRBV27 with TRBJ2-7, with 11 positions matching TRBD1. V lost 5 bases, J lost 7 bases, and 7 bases stayed unmatched. Per germline, CDR1 MNHEY and CDR2 SMNVEV (reference sequence). This CDR3 has 14 residues.

This clonotype came up many times. CDR3 in DNA: TGTGCCAGCAGTTTACGACATTTGTTCTCTGGAAACACCATATATTTT. Its translation: CASSLRHLFSGNTIYF. The chain employs TRBV6-5 and TRBJ1-3; unclear D gene. From germline, CDR1 is MNHEY and CDR2 SVGAGI. The CDR3 has 16 amino acids. Trimming removed 4 bases at V and 0 bases at J, with 13 bases between.

This clonotype was counted at least ten times. This rearrangement joins TRBV5-1 to TRBJ1-2, with a tentative D call TRBD1 (6 bases). The CDR3 consists of 12 residues. Germline V gene sequence: CDR1 SGHRS, CDR2 YFSETQ. V lost 8 bases to trimming and J lost 8 bases, with 16 bases between them. This CDR3 reads CASFALGGGYTF. The CDR3 DNA follows: TGCGCCAGTTTTGCCCTCGGGGGCGGCTACACCTTC.

This clonotype was found many times. The rearrangement uses TRBV28 and TRBJ2-7; D is uncertain. V was pared by 5 bases and J by 3 bases, with 14 bases between. CDR3 size: 14 residues. Germline CDR1 reads MDHEN; CDR2 reads SYDVKM. DNA of the CDR3: TGTGCCAGCAGTCTACTCGGACGGAGCTACGAGCAGTACTTC. Encoded protein: CASSLLGRSYEQYF.

This clonotype was picked up many times. The genes are TRBV4-2 and TRBJ1-5, with D perhaps matching TRBD1 (6 bases). Germline V lookup: CDR1 LGHNA, CDR2 YNFKEQ. V lost 0 bases, J lost 0 bases, and 9 bases lay in between. The CDR3 is 16 amino acids. CDR3 residues: CASSQDQGNSNQPQHF. The DNA for the CDR3 is TGTGCCAGCAGCCAAGATCAGGGGAATAGCAATCAGCCCCAGCATTTT.

This clonotype was seen ten or more times. The chain recombines TRBV20-1 with TRBJ2-5; D not certain. The V and J ends lost 3 bases and 1 base respectively, with 21 bases between them. This CDR3 is 17 amino acids long. Germline V lookup: CDR1 DFQATT, CDR2 SNEGSKA (reference sequence). CDR3: CSASGLPNWVGQETQYF. The CDR3 region has the DNA TGCAGTGCTAGTGGTCTCCCGAACTGGGTAGGCCAAGAGACCCAGTACTTC.

This clonotype was seen a handful of times. This CDR3 is CASSPRPPNTEAFF. The CDR3 region has the DNA TGTGCCAGCAGCCCCAGGCCGCCGAACACTGAAGCTTTCTTT. The gene calls are TRBV7-8 and TRBJ1-1; the D is unclear. Germline values: CDR1 SGHVS, CDR2 FQNEAQ. V lost 5 bases to trimming and J lost 1 base, with 11 bases between them. The CDR3 covers 14 residues.

This sequence joins TRBV5-1 and TRBJ2-7; D possibly corresponds to TRBD1 (5 bases). Germline CDR1 is SGHRS and CDR2 is YFSETQ. V was shortened by 6 bases and J by 6 bases, with 25 bases between the two germline ends. The CDR3 runs to 16 residues. CDR3 sequence (DNA): TGCGCCAGCACCCTAGGGGTCCCAGGGTATTTTCCCGAGCAGTACTTC. Amino acid sequence: CASTLGVPGYFPEQYF. Combining the CDR3 with reference TRBV5-1 and TRBJ2-7 gives the whole variable domain KAGVTQTPRYLIKTRGQQVTLSCSPISGHRSVSWYQQTPGQGLQFLFEYFSETQRNKGNFPGRFSGRQFSNSRSEMNVSTLELGDSALYLCASTLGVPGYFPEQYFGPGTRLTVT.

This clonotype was observed at least ten times. The chain combines TRBV4-1 with TRBJ2-6; D might be TRBD2 (5 bases). This CDR3 contains 16 residues. Germline CDR1 reads MGHRA; CDR2 reads YSYEKL. Trimming took off 0 bases at V and 4 bases at J, with 10 bases between the two ends. The DNA of the CDR3 is TGCGCCAGCAGCCAAGATCGGGGAACCGGGGCCAACGTCCTGACTTTC. It yields the protein CASSQDRGTGANVLTF.

This clonotype was detected many times. The V call is TRBV29-1, the J call TRBJ1-5; D unclear. The CDR3 runs 12 residues. Germline CDR1 reads SQVTM; CDR2 reads ANQGSEA. Trimming removed 4 bases at V and 4 bases at J, with 8 bases between. CDR3 amino acids: CSVVDGNQPQHF. The DNA of the CDR3 is TGCAGCGTTGTCGACGGGAATCAGCCCCAGCATTTT.

This clonotype was observed a handful of times. V and J are TRBV20-1 and TRBJ2-7; D is unclear. Trimming stripped 6 bases from V and 0 bases from J, with 6 bases between. The germline V gene encodes CDR1 DFQATT and CDR2 SNEGSKA (reference sequence). The CDR3 has 11 amino acids. The CDR3 region has the DNA TGCAGTGCGACCCCCTCCTACGAGCAGTACTTC. Translated: CSATPSYEQYF.

The chain links TRBV7-2 to TRBJ2-6; D not resolved. V was pared by 5 bases and J by 1 base, with 9 bases between. The CDR3 is 15 amino acids. Looked up from germline, CDR1 is SGHTA and CDR2 is FQGNSA. CDR3 bases: TGTGCCAGCAGCCTGGAGCCTTCTGGGGCCAACGTCCTGACTTTC. It encodes CASSLEPSGANVLTF.

Many counts were recorded for this clonotype. The chain employs TRBV29-1 and TRBJ1-2, with D possibly matching TRBD1 (5 bases). CDR1 and CDR2 from the germline V gene are SQVTM and ANQGSEA. The CDR3 is 11 residues long. V dropped 2 bases and J dropped 6 bases, with 7 bases sitting between them. CDR3 region: CSVESGHGYTF. In nucleotides, the CDR3 is TGCAGCGTTGAATCGGGGCATGGCTACACCTTC.

The rearrangement uses TRBV13 and TRBJ2-1, with 9 positions matching TRBD2. Germline CDR1 PRHDT, CDR2 FYEKMQ (reference sequence). Trimming at V came to 0 bases and at J to 3 bases, leaving 6 bases not matched to a gene. The CDR3 contains 17 residues. CDR3 coding DNA: TGTGCCAGCAGCTTAGGGGCGCGGGGGGGAATCTACAATGAGCAGTTCTTC. It encodes CASSLGARGGIYNEQFF. The full variable domain, completed using reference TRBV13 and TRBJ2-1, is AAGVIQSPRHLIKEKRETATLKCYPIPRHDTVYWYQQGPGQDPQFLISFYEKMQSDKGSIPDRFSAQQFSDYHSELNMSSLELGDSALYFCASSLGARGGIYNEQFFGPGTRLTVL.

This clonotype was detected ten times or more. V usage is TRBV10-3 and J usage is TRBJ2-5, with 14 bases aligning to TRBD2. V was clipped by 2 bases and J by 5 bases; unmatched bases: 7. The CDR3 has 17 residues. From germline, CDR1 is ENHRY and CDR2 SYGVKD. CDR3 in amino acids: CAISETGTSGSKETQYF. CDR3 nucleotides: TGTGCCATCAGTGAGACAGGGACTAGCGGGAGTAAGGAGACCCAGTACTTC.